These T cell receptor beta chains were read from a single sample in a study of cytomegalovirus exposure and HLA in healthy donors. TCRdb's table, derived via immunoSEQ multiplex PCR, lists solely in-frame clones and lacks some. The data hold approximately 140,000 clones, with about 80% observed a single time. Specimen: PBMCs. These receptors came from a man in his forties in good health and CMV-seropositive. Both conserved end residues are part of each CDR3. D genes are given only for firm matches. Some rows have no size entry. The others give once, few or many, or a class for an expanded clone.

v_gene	d_gene	abundance	j_gene	CDR3nt	CDR3aa
TRBV7-9	NA	few	TRBJ2-3	TGTGCCAGCAGCTTAGTTAGCTTATCTAGCACAGATACGCAGTATTTT	CASSLVSLSSTDTQYF
TRBV2	NA	NA	TRBJ1-4	TGTGCCAGCAGTCTGAGGGGGACATCAACTAATGAAAAACTGTTTTTT	CASSLRGTSTNEKLFF
TRBV5-1	TRBD2	NA	TRBJ2-4	TGCGCCACCCCCGGGGCCCCCCTACGGACTAGCGGGGGGGCCGCCAAAAACATTCAGTACTTC	CATPGAPLRTSGGAAKNIQYF
TRBV9	NA	NA	TRBJ1-2	TGTGCCAGCAGCGTAGCCAGGGATGGCTACACCTTC	CASSVARDGYTF
TRBV4-1	TRBD1	few	TRBJ2-2	TGCGCCAGCACACCCCGGGACAGGGAAACCGGGGAGCTGTTTTTT	CASTPRDRETGELFF
TRBV6-4	NA	NA	TRBJ2-3	TGTGCCAGCAGTGACCCGTCCCTAGGCACAGATACGCAGTATTTT	CASSDPSLGTDTQYF
TRBV27	TRBD2	NA	TRBJ2-1	TGTGCCAGCAGTTCACTACCGCCACTAGCGGGAGGGGCCTACAATGAGCAGTTCTTC	CASSSLPPLAGGAYNEQFF
TRBV25-1	NA	few	TRBJ1-6	TGTGCCAGCAGTGACAGGGTTTCCTATAATTCACCCCTCCACTTT	CASSDRVSYNSPLHF
TRBV28	TRBD1	NA	TRBJ2-3	TGTGCCAGCAGCTCCCCGGGGACAGGGGGAAGTCTGTATTTT	CASSSPGTGGSLYF
TRBV6-5	NA	NA	TRBJ2-5	TGTGCCAGCAGTTATTCCACCGGGACACAACAAGAGACCCAGTACTTC	CASSYSTGTQQETQYF
TRBV27	NA	NA	TRBJ1-2	TGTGCCAGCAGTTTTACATCCCCGCGGGAGCACGGCTACACCTTC	CASSFTSPREHGYTF
TRBV30	NA	NA	TRBJ1-5	TGTGCCTGGAGTGTAGGGAGGTTTGGCAATCAGCCCCAGCATTTT	CAWSVGRFGNQPQHF
TRBV29-1	TRBD1	NA	TRBJ2-3	TGCAGCGGGGCCGGGACAGCTGGCACAGATACGCAGTATTTT	CSGAGTAGTDTQYF
TRBV19	TRBD1	NA	TRBJ1-2	TGTGCCAGTAGCGCCCCGGGACAGGGCCGTTATGGCTACACCTTC	CASSAPGQGRYGYTF
TRBV5-4	TRBD1	NA	TRBJ1-2	TGTGCCAGCAGCTTGGTAGGGGGCAGGAACTATGGCTACACCTTC	CASSLVGGRNYGYTF
TRBV15	NA	NA	TRBJ1-2	TGTGCCACCAGCAGAGTCCTCAGTGATTTTAACTATGGCTACACCTTC	CATSRVLSDFNYGYTF
TRBV2	NA	NA	TRBJ2-5	TGTGCCAGTAATTGGGTGGAGCAAGAGACCCAGTACTTC	CASNWVEQETQYF
TRBV30	NA	NA	TRBJ1-4	TGTGCCTGGAGTGGTCGGAATGAGGGTGAAAAACTGTTTTTT	CAWSGRNEGEKLFF
TRBV27	NA	NA	TRBJ2-1	TGTGCCAGCAGTCGGTACAATGAGCAGTTCTTC	CASSRYNEQFF
TRBV9	NA	NA	TRBJ2-6	TGTGCCAGCAGCGGACCAGGGGTGCTCTCTGGGGCCAACGTCCTGACTTTC	CASSGPGVLSGANVLTF
TRBV7-9	NA	NA	TRBJ2-3	TGTGCCAGCAGCTTCGGCCTGACTAGCACAGATACGCAGTATTTT	CASSFGLTSTDTQYF
TRBV6-6	TRBD1	once	TRBJ1-2	TGTGCCACCCAGGGGGACACCTGGGATGGCTACACCTTC	CATQGDTWDGYTF
TRBV10-3	TRBD2	NA	TRBJ2-7	TGTGCCATCAGCCCTGCGGGGGAGAATTGGGAGGAGCAGTACTTC	CAISPAGENWEEQYF
TRBV28	TRBD2	NA	TRBJ2-7	TGTGCCAGCAGTTTATTTAGCGGGAGGAGCTCCTACGAGCAGTACTTC	CASSLFSGRSSYEQYF
TRBV14	NA	few	TRBJ1-2	TGTGCCAGCAGGCAGGGCGGCGATGGCTACACCTTC	CASRQGGDGYTF
TRBV18	TRBD2	once	TRBJ2-3	TGTGCCAGCTCACCACCTGGGACTAGCGGGATAGATACGCAGTATTTT	CASSPPGTSGIDTQYF
TRBV10-3	TRBD1	NA	TRBJ1-2	TGTGCCATCAGTGAAGGGGGCAACGGCTACACCTTC	CAISEGGNGYTF
TRBV2	NA	NA	TRBJ2-7	TGTGCCAGCACCCCAGTTCAGGGCCAGGAGCAGTACTTC	CASTPVQGQEQYF
TRBV19	TRBD1	NA	TRBJ1-2	TGTGCCAGTAGTATCCTTCAGGGGGGCTATGGCTACACCTTC	CASSILQGGYGYTF
TRBV9	TRBD1	NA	TRBJ2-2	TGTGCCAGCAGGGCCGACCGGGACAGGGGAAACACCGGGGAGCTGTTTTTT	CASRADRDRGNTGELFF
TRBV6-5	TRBD1	NA	TRBJ1-1	TGTGCCAGCAGACCCATGACAGGGAGTCGCACTGAAGCTTTCTTT	CASRPMTGSRTEAFF
TRBV6-5	TRBD1	few	TRBJ2-7	TGTGCCAGCAGTTTGACAGGGACCTACGAGCAGTACTTC	CASSLTGTYEQYF
TRBV11-3	TRBD1	NA	TRBJ2-5	TGTGCCAGCAGCTACGACAGGGCTGAGACCCAGTACTTC	CASSYDRAETQYF
TRBV7-7	TRBD1	NA	TRBJ2-1	TGTGCCAGCAGCTTAAACACAGGGGCTGCGTCCTACAATGAGCAGTTCTTC	CASSLNTGAASYNEQFF
TRBV7-9	NA	NA	TRBJ2-3	TGTGCCAGCAGCCTACAGTATTTT	CASSLQYF
TRBV6-1	NA	NA	TRBJ1-4	TGTGCCAGCAGTCGCTACGAGCAGGCGAAACTGTTTTTT	CASSRYEQAKLFF
TRBV9	NA	NA	TRBJ2-3	TGTGCCAGCAGCGTAGGGACAGCGAGCACAGATACGCAGTATTTT	CASSVGTASTDTQYF
TRBV7-9	NA	NA	TRBJ2-7	TGTGCCAGCAGCCCGGGACAATCCTACGAGCAGTACTTC	CASSPGQSYEQYF
TRBV5-1	NA	NA	TRBJ1-1	TGCGCCAGCAGCCTGACCGGACAAGGGGTGGTCACTGAAGCTTTCTTT	CASSLTGQGVVTEAFF
TRBV14	NA	once	TRBJ2-1	TGTGCCAGCAGCCAAGCCGTCTTCTACAATGAGCAGTTCTTC	CASSQAVFYNEQFF
TRBV9	NA	NA	TRBJ1-4	TGTGCCAGCACCCGTTCCCCAACTAATGAAAAACTGTTTTTT	CASTRSPTNEKLFF
TRBV5-1	NA	NA	TRBJ1-4	TGCGCCAGCAGCTTGGTACAGCGGGGGGAAAAACTGTTTTTT	CASSLVQRGEKLFF
TRBV19	TRBD1	NA	TRBJ1-1	TGTGCCAGTAGTTCTTGGACAGGGGCGGAGAACACTGAAGCTTTCTTT	CASSSWTGAENTEAFF
TRBV6-1	NA	NA	TRBJ1-5	TGTGCCAGCCGTACAGGGAACAATCAGCCCCAGCATTTT	CASRTGNNQPQHF
TRBV28	TRBD1	NA	TRBJ2-3	TGTGCCAGCAGATACACCGGGACAGGGTTTGCAGATACGCAGTATTTT	CASRYTGTGFADTQYF
TRBV18	NA	NA	TRBJ1-2	TGTGCCAGCTCACCCGGGACGCGGGGCGCTAACTATGGCTACACCTTC	CASSPGTRGANYGYTF
TRBV16	TRBD1	NA	TRBJ2-7	TGTGCCAGCAGCCCCCCGAGGACAGGCCCCTACGAGCAGTACTTC	CASSPPRTGPYEQYF
TRBV5-4	NA	NA	TRBJ2-5	TGTGCCAGCAGCTTGGCGGCCCCAGCGAAAGAGACCCAGTACTTC	CASSLAAPAKETQYF
TRBV5-3	TRBD2	NA	TRBJ2-7	TGTGCCAGAAGCTTGGGACTAGCGGGGAGCTCCTACGAGCAGTACTTC	CARSLGLAGSSYEQYF
TRBV5-6	TRBD1	NA	TRBJ1-6	TGTGCCAGCAGCGCCGGCCGGACAGGGGTCTCACCCCTCCACTTT	CASSAGRTGVSPLHF
TRBV2	NA	NA	TRBJ2-7	TGTGCCAGCAGAGCCCCGGGACAATCCTACGAGCAGTACTTC	CASRAPGQSYEQYF
TRBV5-6	NA	NA	TRBJ2-7	TGTGCCAGCAGCTCGTCCCCCACACTAGTGCTGGTTGGAGAGCAGTACTTC	CASSSSPTLVLVGEQYF
TRBV4-3	NA	NA	TRBJ1-2	TGCGCCAGCAGCCAACTGGGGGCGTCTTCCTATGGCTACACCTTC	CASSQLGASSYGYTF
TRBV19	TRBD1	NA	TRBJ2-1	TGTGCCAGTAGTACTCCGGAAGGGGGCCATGAGCAGTTCTTC	CASSTPEGGHEQFF
TRBV11-3	NA	NA	TRBJ1-1	TGTGCCAGCAGCATCGCCCCCGGGGGAGCTTTCTTT	CASSIAPGGAFF